The sequence of this T cell receptor beta chain was determined in a study of T cell responses to AZD1222 COVID-19 vaccine. Study outcomes and limitations: Nearly half of spike-specific TCRs reportedly target unmutated variant regions. Only 5 or 6 people who got AZD1222 tested seropositive at baseline.

Comments on this clone: The antigen remains unidentified.

Profiling relied on immunoSEQ multiplex PCR, and the TCRdb table lists in-frame clones only, not all of them. The profile shows roughly 140,000 clones, 87% of them singletons. Pooled in the analysis were second doses at about 4 or about 12 weeks. This CDR3 comprises 14 residues. CDR1 MDHEN and CDR2 SYDVKM come from the germline V gene. V gave up 3 bases and J gave up 4 bases, with 9 bases separating them. The chain links TRBV28 to TRBJ2-2, with D possibly TRBD2 on 6 matching bases. The sequence was obtained from an adult who received the AZD1222 COVID-19 vaccine. The sample here was peripheral blood, taken 28 days after the second AZD1222 dose. Written as DNA, the CDR3 is TGTGCCAGCAGTTTGGGACTTCTCACCGGGGAGCTGTTTTTT. This translates into CASSLGLLTGELFF.